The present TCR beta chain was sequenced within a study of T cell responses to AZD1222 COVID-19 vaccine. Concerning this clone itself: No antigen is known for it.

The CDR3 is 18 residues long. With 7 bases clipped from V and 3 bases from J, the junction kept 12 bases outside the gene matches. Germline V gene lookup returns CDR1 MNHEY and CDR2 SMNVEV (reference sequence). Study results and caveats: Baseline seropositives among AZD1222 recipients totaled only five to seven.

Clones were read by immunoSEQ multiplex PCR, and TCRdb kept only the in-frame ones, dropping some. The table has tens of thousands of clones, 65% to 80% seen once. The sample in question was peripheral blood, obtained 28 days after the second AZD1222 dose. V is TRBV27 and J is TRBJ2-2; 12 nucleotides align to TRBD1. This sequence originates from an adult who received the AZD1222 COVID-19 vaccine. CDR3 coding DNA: TGTGCCAGCAACCCGGGACAGGGGGCGGCGGAGTACACCGGGGAGCTGTTTTTT. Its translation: CASNPGQGAAEYTGELFF.